Listed below are T cell receptor beta chains from one sample, sequenced in a study of blood T cells in healthy people across ages. TCRdb re-called the 5' RACE reads with MiXCR, one entry per CDR3 protein. The profile shows hundreds of thousands of distinct CDR3 sequences, roughly 64% of them singletons. Sample: blood. These receptors all come from a man aged 30-40 years in good health. Each CDR3 is given with its conserved first and last residue. Each record gives: J gene, clone size, V gene, D gene, CDR3 protein, CDR3 DNA. D genes are given only for firm matches. Only some rows state a clone size, as once, few, many or a class for expanded clones.

>TRBJ1-1|.|TRBV3-1|.
CASSQDPPGIVPTEAFF
TGTGCCAGCAGCCAAGATCCCCCAGGAATCGTCCCCACTGAAGCTTTCTTT
>TRBJ1-5|many|TRBV7-2|.
CASSLLPGVSNQPQHF
TGTGCCAGCAGCTTATTACCAGGGGTAAGCAATCAGCCCCAGCATTTT
>TRBJ2-7|few|TRBV12-3/TRBV12-4|.
CASMMSVGGDEQYF
TGTGCCAGCATGATGTCTGTAGGGGGGGACGAGCAGTACTTC
>TRBJ2-3|.|TRBV20-1|.
CSARETRDTQYF
TGCAGTGCTAGAGAGACTCGGGATACGCAGTATTTT
>TRBJ2-7|few|TRBV29-1|.
CSVRGGVGPYEQYF
TGCAGCGTCCGAGGGGGGGTAGGCCCCTACGAGCAGTACTTC
>TRBJ2-1|.|TRBV4-3|TRBD2
CASSQGHLAARRNEQFF
TGCGCCAGCAGCCAAGGACATCTAGCGGCGCGGAGGAATGAGCAGTTCTTC
>TRBJ2-7|.|TRBV7-9|.
CASSPVGEVGYEQYF
TGTGCCAGCAGCCCCGTTGGGGAGGTTGGCTACGAGCAGTACTTC
>TRBJ2-5|.|TRBV20-1|TRBD2
CSVPILAGGTRAQYF
TGCAGTGTCCCCATACTAGCGGGGGGTACCAGGGCCCAGTACTTC
>TRBJ1-6|few|TRBV3-1|TRBD1
CASSQVGQGNSPLHF
TGTGCCAGCAGCCAAGTCGGACAGGGAAATTCACCCCTCCACTTT
>TRBJ2-5|.|TRBV7-8|TRBD1
CASSSMTGGQETQYF
TGTGCCAGCAGCTCAATGACAGGGGGACAAGAGACCCAGTACTTC
>TRBJ2-7|few|TRBV20-1|TRBD1
CSALGTGINQQYF
TGCAGTGCTCTCGGGACAGGCATCAATCAGCAGTACTTC
>TRBJ2-5|.|TRBV11-1|TRBD1
CASSPRDSYQETQYF
TGTGCCAGCAGCCCCCGGGACAGCTACCAAGAGACCCAGTACTTC
>TRBJ2-5|.|TRBV2|TRBD1
CASSEGTGGKETQYF
TGTGCCAGCAGTGAAGGGACAGGGGGCAAAGAGACCCAGTACTTC
>TRBJ1-2|.|TRBV4-2|TRBD1
CASSQGTGGQDSYGYTF
TGTGCCAGCAGCCAAGGCACAGGGGGACAGGACAGCTATGGCTACACCTTC
>TRBJ2-1|once|TRBV12-3/TRBV12-4|.
CASSPPSSRGRVDEQFF
TGTGCCAGCAGCCCCCCGTCGAGCCGTGGGCGGGTGGATGAGCAGTTCTTC
>TRBJ2-6|.|TRBV13|TRBD1
CASSFQGATSGANVLTF
TGTGCCAGCAGTTTTCAGGGGGCCACCTCTGGGGCCAACGTCCTGACTTTC
>TRBJ2-7|.|TRBV28|TRBD1
CASSYPGTGRGEQYF
TGTGCCAGCAGTTACCCCGGGACAGGGCGGGGGGAGCAGTACTTC
>TRBJ2-1|.|TRBV10-2|.
CASSEWHDEQFF
TGCGCCAGCAGTGAGTGGCACGATGAGCAGTTCTTC
>TRBJ2-3|few|TRBV24-1|TRBD2
CATSVGTTRTDTQYF
TGTGCCACCAGTGTGGGGACTACCCGCACAGATACGCAGTATTTT
>TRBJ2-3|few|TRBV7-3|TRBD2
CASSPQGLAGGHTQYF
TGTGCCAGCAGCCCCCAGGGACTAGCGGGAGGGCATACGCAGTATTTT
>TRBJ1-1|.|TRBV12-3/TRBV12-4|.
CASSHGRYTEAFF
TGTGCCAGCAGTCATGGACGGTACACTGAAGCTTTCTTT
>TRBJ2-7|.|TRBV2|.
CASNGQGTFYEQYF
TGTGCCAGCAATGGCCAGGGCACCTTCTACGAGCAGTACTTC
>TRBJ2-7|.|TRBV3-1|TRBD2
CASSQVTAGASGNYEQYF
TGTGCCAGCAGCCAAGTTACGGCTGGAGCTAGCGGGAACTACGAGCAGTACTTC
>TRBJ1-5|few|TRBV10-3|.
CAISEEGFSNQPQHF
TGTGCCATCAGTGAGGAGGGGTTCAGCAATCAGCCCCAGCATTTT
>TRBJ2-3|.|TRBV12-3/TRBV12-4|.
CASSSGTLDTDTQYF
TGTGCCAGCAGTTCCGGGACCCTTGACACAGATACGCAGTATTTT
>TRBJ1-2|.|TRBV7-2|.
CASSPWDNNYGYTF
TGTGCCAGCAGCCCGTGGGACAACAACTATGGCTACACCTTC
>TRBJ1-6|few|TRBV7-2|.
CASSLVRDVYNSPLHF
TGTGCCAGCAGCTTAGTCAGGGATGTCTATAATTCACCCCTCCACTTT
>TRBJ1-5|once|TRBV5-6|.
CASSLAGGRRPQHF
TGTGCCAGCAGCTTGGCCGGGGGGCGGAGGCCCCAGCATTTT
>TRBJ2-7|.|TRBV25-1|.
CASSGVKGERTYEQYF
TGTGCCAGCAGTGGAGTCAAGGGGGAGAGGACCTACGAGCAGTACTTC
>TRBJ2-2|.|TRBV4-2|TRBD2
CASSQDQLAGGYTGELFF
TGTGCCAGCAGCCAAGATCAACTAGCGGGAGGGTATACCGGGGAGCTGTTTTTT
>TRBJ2-1|.|TRBV27|TRBD2
CASSPGLPYNEQFF
TGTGCCAGCAGTCCGGGACTACCGTACAATGAGCAGTTCTTC